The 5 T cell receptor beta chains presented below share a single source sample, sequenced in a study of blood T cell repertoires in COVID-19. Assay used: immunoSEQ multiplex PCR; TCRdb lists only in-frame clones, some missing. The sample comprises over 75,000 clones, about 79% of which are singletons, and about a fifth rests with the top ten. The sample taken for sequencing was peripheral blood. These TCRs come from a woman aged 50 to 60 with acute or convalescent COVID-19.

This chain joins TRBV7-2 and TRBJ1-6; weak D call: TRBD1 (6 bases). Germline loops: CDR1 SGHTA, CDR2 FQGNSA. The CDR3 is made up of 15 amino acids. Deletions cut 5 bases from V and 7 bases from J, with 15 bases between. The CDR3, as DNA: TGTGCCAGCAGCCCAGGCTGGACAGCCAATTCACCCCTCCACTTT. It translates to CASSPGWTANSPLHF.

CDR3 sequence: CASSLRGNEKLFF. The CDR3 DNA sequence: TGTGCCAGCAGTTTAAGGGGGAATGAAAAACTGTTTTTT. V is TRBV27 and J is TRBJ1-4; weak D call: TRBD1 (6 bases). The V gene's germline CDR1 is MNHEY and CDR2 SMNVEV (reference sequence). Trimming cost V 2 bases and J 5 bases, with 6 bases left between them. The CDR3 contains 13 residues. Full variable domain (missing parts from reference TRBV27 and TRBJ1-4): EAQVTQNPRYLITVTGKKLTVTCSQNMNHEYMSWYRQDPGLGLRQIYYSMNVEVTDKGDVPEGYKVSRKEKRNFPLILESPSPNQTSLYFCASSLRGNEKLFFGSGTQLSVL.

CDR3 region: CASSPSSRVSEQFF. The DNA for the CDR3 is TGTGCCAGCAGCCCTTCCTCCCGGGTGAGTGAGCAGTTCTTC. The chain has TRBV9 and TRBJ2-1; no definite D call. Germline-derived CDR1 and CDR2 are SGDLS and YYNGEE. The CDR3 has 14 amino acids. V was trimmed by 4 bases and J by 9 bases, leaving 17 bases between them.

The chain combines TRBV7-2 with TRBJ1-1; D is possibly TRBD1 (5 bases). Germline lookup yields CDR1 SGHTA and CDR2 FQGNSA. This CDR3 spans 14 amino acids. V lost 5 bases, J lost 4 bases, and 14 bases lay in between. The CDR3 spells CASSGGGVTTEAFF. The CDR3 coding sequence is TGTGCCAGCAGCGGGGGAGGGGTGACCACTGAAGCTTTCTTT. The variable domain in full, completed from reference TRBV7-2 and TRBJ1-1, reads GAGVSQSPSNKVTEKGKDVELRCDPISGHTALYWYRQSLGQGLEFLIYFQGNSAPDKSGLPSDRFSAERTGGSVSTLTIQRTQQEDSAVYLCASSGGGVTTEAFFGQGTRLTVV.

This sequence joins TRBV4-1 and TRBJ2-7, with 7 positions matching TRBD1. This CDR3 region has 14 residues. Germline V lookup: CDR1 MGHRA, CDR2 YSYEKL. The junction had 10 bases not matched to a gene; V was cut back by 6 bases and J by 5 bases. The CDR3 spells CASSHQQGFNEQYF. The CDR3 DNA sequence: TGCGCCAGCAGTCATCAACAGGGGTTTAACGAGCAGTACTTC.